This TCR beta chain was sequenced in a study of T cell repertoires in cytomegalovirus infection. The germline CDR1 and CDR2 sequences are DFQATT and SNEGSKA (reference sequence). The CDR3 consists of 12 residues. TCRdb re-derived calls from the reads in MiXCR, one entry per CDR3 protein. The table includes roughly 150,000 distinct CDR3 sequences, approximately 17% detected once. The chain joins TRBV20-1 to TRBJ1-3; the D gene is possibly TRBD1 (5 bases). Sequencing was done on a sample of CD8+ T cells from PBMCs. The clonotype comes from a human donor in good health (CMV status not recorded). Some clones in this sample may be carry-over from other donors' samples. The CDR3 sequence is CSAGFSGNTIYF. CDR3 sequence (DNA): TGCAGCGCAGGGTTCTCTGGAAACACCATATATTTT.